The T cell receptor (beta chain) described here comes from a study of OX40 agonist ivuxolimab in advanced cancers. V was clipped by 0 bases and J by 3 bases, with 9 bases between them. The CDR3 sequence is 14 residues long. Germline V gene lookup returns CDR1 SGDLS and CDR2 YYNGEE. Produced via immunoSEQ multiplex PCR; TCRdb's table is partial and in-frame only. The table has roughly 64,000 clones, around 80% seen once. The clonotype originates from an adult with an advanced solid tumor such as melanoma, head and neck, liver or kidney cancer. This chain joins TRBV9 and TRBJ1-1; D perhaps matches TRBD1 (5 bases). The source material was CD4+ or CD8+ T cells sorted from blood, sampled in a trial of the OX40 agonist ivuxolimab. CDR3: CASSVGGVDTEAFF. The CDR3 DNA reads as TGTGCCAGCAGCGTAGGGGGCGTCGACACTGAAGCTTTCTTT.